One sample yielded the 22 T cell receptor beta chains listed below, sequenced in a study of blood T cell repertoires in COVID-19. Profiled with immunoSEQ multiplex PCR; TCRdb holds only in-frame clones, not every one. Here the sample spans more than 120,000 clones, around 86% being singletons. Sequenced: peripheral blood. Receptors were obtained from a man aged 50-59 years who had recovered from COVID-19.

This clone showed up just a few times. This CDR3 reads CASSSQGATNEKLFF. The CDR3 DNA reads as TGTGCCAGCAGCTCTCAGGGGGCGACTAATGAAAAACTGTTTTTT. The J gene is TRBJ1-4, the V gene TRBV7-2, with 8 bases identical to TRBD1. J lost 2 bases, V lost 4 bases, and 3 bases had no gene match. The germline CDR1 and CDR2 sequences are SGHTA and FQGNSA. This CDR3 is 15 amino acids long.

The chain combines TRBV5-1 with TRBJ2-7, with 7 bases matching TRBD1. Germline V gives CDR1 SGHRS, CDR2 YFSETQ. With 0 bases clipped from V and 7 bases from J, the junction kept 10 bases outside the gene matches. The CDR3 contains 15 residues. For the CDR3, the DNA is TGCGCCAGCAGCTTGGGGACAGGCAGATTGGAGGAGCAGTACTTC. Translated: CASSLGTGRLEEQYF.

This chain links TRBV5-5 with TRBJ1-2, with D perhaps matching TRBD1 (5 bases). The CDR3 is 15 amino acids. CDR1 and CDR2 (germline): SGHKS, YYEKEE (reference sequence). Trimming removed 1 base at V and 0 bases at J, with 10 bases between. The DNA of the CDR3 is TGTGCCAGCAGCTTGCAAGGGGCCTCTAACTATGGCTACACCTTC. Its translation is CASSLQGASNYGYTF.

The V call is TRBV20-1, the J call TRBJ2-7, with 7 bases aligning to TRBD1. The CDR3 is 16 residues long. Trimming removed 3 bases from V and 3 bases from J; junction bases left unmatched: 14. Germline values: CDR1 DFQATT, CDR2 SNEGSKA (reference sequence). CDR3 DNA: TGCAGTGCTAGTCCCGGGACAGAGCTTCCCCGCTACGAGCAGTACTTC. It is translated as CSASPGTELPRYEQYF.

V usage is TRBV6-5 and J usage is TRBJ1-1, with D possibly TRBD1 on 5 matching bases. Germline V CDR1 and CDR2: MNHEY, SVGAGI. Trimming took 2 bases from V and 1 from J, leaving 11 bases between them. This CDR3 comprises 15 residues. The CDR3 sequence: CASSYRPRENTEAFF. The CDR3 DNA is TGTGCCAGCAGTTACAGGCCCAGGGAGAACACTGAAGCTTTCTTT.

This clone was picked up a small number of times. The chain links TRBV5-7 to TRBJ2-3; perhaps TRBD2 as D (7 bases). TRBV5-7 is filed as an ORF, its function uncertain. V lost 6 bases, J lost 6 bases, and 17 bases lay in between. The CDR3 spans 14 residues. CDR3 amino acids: CASIGLGGGDTQYF. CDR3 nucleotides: TGTGCCAGCATCGGTCTAGGGGGGGGCGATACGCAGTATTTT.

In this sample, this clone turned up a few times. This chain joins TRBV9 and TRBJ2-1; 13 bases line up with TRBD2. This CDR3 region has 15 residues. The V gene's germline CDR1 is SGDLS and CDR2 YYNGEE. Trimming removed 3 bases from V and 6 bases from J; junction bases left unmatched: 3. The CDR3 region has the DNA TGTGCCAGCAGCGCCGGGACTAGCGGGGTCAATGAGCAGTTCTTC. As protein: CASSAGTSGVNEQFF.

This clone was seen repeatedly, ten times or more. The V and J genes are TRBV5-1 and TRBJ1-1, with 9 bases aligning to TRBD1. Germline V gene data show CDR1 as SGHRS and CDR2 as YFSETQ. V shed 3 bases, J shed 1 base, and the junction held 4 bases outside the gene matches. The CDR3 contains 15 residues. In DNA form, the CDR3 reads TGCGCCAGCAGCTGGCCGGGACAGGGGAACACTGAAGCTTTCTTT. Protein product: CASSWPGQGNTEAFF. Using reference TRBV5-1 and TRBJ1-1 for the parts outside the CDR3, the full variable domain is KAGVTQTPRYLIKTRGQQVTLSCSPISGHRSVSWYQQTPGQGLQFLFEYFSETQRNKGNFPGRFSGRQFSNSRSEMNVSTLELGDSALYLCASSWPGQGNTEAFFGQGTRLTVV.

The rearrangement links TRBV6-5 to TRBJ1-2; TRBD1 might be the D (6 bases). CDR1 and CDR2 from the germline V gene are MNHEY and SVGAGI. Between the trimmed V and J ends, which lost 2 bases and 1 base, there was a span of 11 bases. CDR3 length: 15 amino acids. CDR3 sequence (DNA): TGTGCCAGCAGTTACATGGACAGCCTTAACTATGGCTACACCTTC. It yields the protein CASSYMDSLNYGYTF.

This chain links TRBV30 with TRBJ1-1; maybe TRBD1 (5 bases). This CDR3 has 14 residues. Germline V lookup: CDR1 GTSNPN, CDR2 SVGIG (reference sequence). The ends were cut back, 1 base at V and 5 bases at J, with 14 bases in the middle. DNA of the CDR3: TGTGCCTGGAGTGGGAAAGGGGCTGGGACTGAAGCTTTCTTT. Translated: CAWSGKGAGTEAFF.

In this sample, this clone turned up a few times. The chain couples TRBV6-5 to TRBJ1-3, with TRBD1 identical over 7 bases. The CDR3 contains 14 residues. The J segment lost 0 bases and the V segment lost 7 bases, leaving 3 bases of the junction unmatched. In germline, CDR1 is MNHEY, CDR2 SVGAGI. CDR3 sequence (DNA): TGTGCCAGCACCAGGGACAGCTCTGGAAACACCATATATTTT. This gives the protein CASTRDSSGNTIYF.

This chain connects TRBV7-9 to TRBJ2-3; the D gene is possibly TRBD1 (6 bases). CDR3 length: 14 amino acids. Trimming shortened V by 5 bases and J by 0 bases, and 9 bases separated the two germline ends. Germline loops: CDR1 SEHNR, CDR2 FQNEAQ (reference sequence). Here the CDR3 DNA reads TGTGCCAGCAGCCCCGGACAGAGCACAGATACGCAGTATTTT. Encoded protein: CASSPGQSTDTQYF.

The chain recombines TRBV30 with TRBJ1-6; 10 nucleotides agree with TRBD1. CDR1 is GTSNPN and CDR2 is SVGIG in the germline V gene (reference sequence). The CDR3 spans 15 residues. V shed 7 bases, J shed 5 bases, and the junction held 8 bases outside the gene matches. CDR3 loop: CAYKAGTGDNSPLHF. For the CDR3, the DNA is TGTGCCTATAAAGCCGGGACAGGGGATAATTCACCCCTCCACTTT.

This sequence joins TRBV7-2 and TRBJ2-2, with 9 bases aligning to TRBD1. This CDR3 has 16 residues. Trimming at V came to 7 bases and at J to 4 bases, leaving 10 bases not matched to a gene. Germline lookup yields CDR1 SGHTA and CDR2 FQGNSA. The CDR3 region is CASIYPGTGITGELFF. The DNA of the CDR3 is TGTGCCAGCATCTACCCCGGGACAGGGATCACCGGGGAGCTGTTTTTT.

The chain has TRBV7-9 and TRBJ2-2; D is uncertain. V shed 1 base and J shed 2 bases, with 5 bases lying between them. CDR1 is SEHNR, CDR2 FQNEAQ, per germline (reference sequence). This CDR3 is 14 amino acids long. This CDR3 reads CASSLELNTGELFF. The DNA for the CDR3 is TGTGCCAGCAGCTTAGAACTAAACACCGGGGAGCTGTTTTTT.

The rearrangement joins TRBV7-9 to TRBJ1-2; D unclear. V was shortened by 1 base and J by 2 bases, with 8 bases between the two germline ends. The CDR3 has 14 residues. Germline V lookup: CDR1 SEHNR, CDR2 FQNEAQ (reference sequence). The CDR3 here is CASSLELENYGYTF. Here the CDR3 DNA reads TGTGCCAGCAGCTTAGAATTGGAGAACTATGGCTACACCTTC.

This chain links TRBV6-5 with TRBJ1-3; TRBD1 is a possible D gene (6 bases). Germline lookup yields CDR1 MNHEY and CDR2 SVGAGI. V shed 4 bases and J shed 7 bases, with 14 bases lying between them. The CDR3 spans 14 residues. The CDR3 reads CASSSDSRGNTIYF. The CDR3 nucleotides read TGTGCCAGCAGTTCGGACAGCCGCGGGAACACCATATATTTT.

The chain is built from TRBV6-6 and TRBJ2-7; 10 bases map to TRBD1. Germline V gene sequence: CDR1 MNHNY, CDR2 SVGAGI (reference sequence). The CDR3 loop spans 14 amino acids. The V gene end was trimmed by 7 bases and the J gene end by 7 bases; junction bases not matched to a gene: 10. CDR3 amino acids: CASIPGQGIFEQYF. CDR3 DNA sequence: TGTGCCAGCATCCCGGGACAGGGGATATTTGAGCAGTACTTC.

The CDR3 nucleotides read TGCGCCAGCACTTCGACAGGTCCGAACACCGGGGAGCTGTTTTTT. Translated, it gives CASTSTGPNTGELFF. This rearrangement joins TRBV5-1 to TRBJ2-2; TRBD1 might be the D (6 bases). V was cut by 6 bases and J by 0 bases, with 12 bases left in between. The CDR3 spans 15 residues. Germline CDR1 SGHRS, CDR2 YFSETQ.

The CDR3 DNA sequence: TGTGCCAGCAGTCTTGACAGGGTACATGGCTACACCTTC. Protein: CASSLDRVHGYTF. This chain uses TRBV12-3 or TRBV12-4 with TRBJ1-2; 7 nucleotides match TRBD1. This CDR3 has 13 residues. With 5 bases clipped from V and 6 bases from J, the junction kept 6 bases outside the gene matches.

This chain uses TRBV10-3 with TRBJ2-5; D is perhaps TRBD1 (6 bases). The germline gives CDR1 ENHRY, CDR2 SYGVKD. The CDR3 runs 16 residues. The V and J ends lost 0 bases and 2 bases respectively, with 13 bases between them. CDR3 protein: CAISESLGAEQETQYF. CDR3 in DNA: TGTGCCATCAGTGAGTCGTTGGGGGCAGAACAAGAGACCCAGTACTTC.

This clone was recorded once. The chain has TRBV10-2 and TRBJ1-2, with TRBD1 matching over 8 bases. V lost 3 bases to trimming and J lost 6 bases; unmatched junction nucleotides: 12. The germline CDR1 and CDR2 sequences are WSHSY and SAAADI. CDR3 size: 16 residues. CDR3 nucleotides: TGCGCCAGCAGTGAATTGGCAGGGGGCCTCTTGGATGGCTACACCTTC. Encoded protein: CASSELAGGLLDGYTF.